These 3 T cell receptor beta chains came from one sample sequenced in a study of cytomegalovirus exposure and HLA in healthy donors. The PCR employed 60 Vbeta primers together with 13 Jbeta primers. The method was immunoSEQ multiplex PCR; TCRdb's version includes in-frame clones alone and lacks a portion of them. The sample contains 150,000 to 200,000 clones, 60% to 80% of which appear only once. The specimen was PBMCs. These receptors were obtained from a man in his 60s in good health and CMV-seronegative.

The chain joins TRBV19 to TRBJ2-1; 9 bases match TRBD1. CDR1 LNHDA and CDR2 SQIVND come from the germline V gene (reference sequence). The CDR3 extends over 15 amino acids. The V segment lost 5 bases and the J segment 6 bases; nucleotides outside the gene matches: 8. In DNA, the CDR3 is TGTGCCAGTAGTCTTAAAATGGACAGGGGCAATGAGCAGTTCTTC. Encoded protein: CASSLKMDRGNEQFF.

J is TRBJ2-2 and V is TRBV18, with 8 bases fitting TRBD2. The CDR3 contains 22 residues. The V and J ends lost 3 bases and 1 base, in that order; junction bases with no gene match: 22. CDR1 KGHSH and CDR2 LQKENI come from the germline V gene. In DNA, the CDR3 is TGTGCCAGCTCACCGACTTCACCACCGTCGCTGGGACTAGTCGGGAACACCGGGGAGCTGTTTTTT. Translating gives CASSPTSPPSLGLVGNTGELFF.

CDR3 DNA: TGTGCCAGCAGTGTTACAGGAATCAATCAGCCCCAGCATTTT. Amino acids: CASSVTGINQPQHF. This chain joins TRBV6-1 and TRBJ1-5; tentative D call: TRBD1 (5 bases). Germline CDR1 MNHNS, CDR2 SASEGT. V was shortened by 4 bases and J by 3 bases, with 10 bases between the two germline ends. The CDR3 totals 14 residues.